This T cell receptor (beta chain) was identified during a study of cytotoxic CD8 clonotypes in ibrutinib-treated CLL. Overall study context: Patients: roughly ten relapsed/refractory, about 14 treatment-naive, approximately 18 IGHV unmutated. Study findings and constraints: Sampling times (in sustained-remission versus progressing patients) were not the same. In comparison with age-matched healthy donors, baseline clonality was higher and tracked circulating CD8+ T-cell counts.

CDR3 length equals 16 residues. V was trimmed by 1 base and J by 6 bases, leaving 16 bases between them. From germline, CDR1 is SGHTA and CDR2 FQGTGA. Comments on this clone: The antigen is not known.

The authors obtained around 2 micrograms of genomic DNA from cryopreserved PBMCs for TCR beta libraries. This table comes from immunoSEQ multiplex PCR, and its TCRdb copy is limited to in-frame clones, with some not included. The table lists 150,000 to 200,000 clones, more than 70% of them singletons, with around 3% in the top ten. The V call is TRBV7-3, the J call TRBJ2-1; the D gene is possibly TRBD2 (6 bases). The specimen comprised PBMCs, sampled at disease progression, from a patient treated with ibrutinib. The origin of this receptor is a human donor with chronic lymphocytic leukemia. Here the CDR3 DNA reads TGTGCCAGCAGCTTAAATTACGGGACTCGAGTCAATGAGCAGTTCTTC. Its protein product is CASSLNYGTRVNEQFF.